This T cell receptor beta chain was sequenced for a study of blood T cell repertoires in COVID-19. The CDR3 contains 14 residues. Trimming shortened V by 10 bases and J by 0 bases, and 15 bases separated the two germline ends. Germline V lookup: CDR1 MDHEN, CDR2 SYDVKM. Assay: immunoSEQ multiplex PCR; the TCRdb copy retains only in-frame clones and omits some. The table has hundreds of thousands of clones, roughly 82% seen once. This clone showed up just a few times. This clonotype was obtained from a woman between 50 and 59 years old who had recovered from COVID-19. The rearrangement links TRBV28 to TRBJ1-1; D perhaps matches TRBD1 (5 bases). The specimen was PBMCs or T cells enriched from blood (not recorded which). This CDR3 reads CATDTQGMNTEAFF. The CDR3 DNA reads TGTGCCACCGATACCCAGGGAATGAACACTGAAGCTTTCTTT.